This TCR beta chain was identified in a study of post-analysis software for immune sequencing data. General observations from the study: TRBV segments more frequent in patients than in controls numbered about 5 and included TRBV5-6, TRBV5-1 and TRBV20-1.

The CDR3 is 16 amino acids. V lost 3 bases to trimming and J lost 4 bases; unmatched junction nucleotides: 6. Looked up from germline, CDR1 is MDHEN and CDR2 is SYDVKM. Unique molecular identifiers tagged the TCR beta cDNA libraries. TCRdb passed the PCR reads through MiXCR, listing each CDR3 protein once. The table lists about 760,000 distinct CDR3 sequences, less than 35% of them singletons, with 0.5% to 0.6% in the top ten. In regard to this clonotype: Antigen unknown.

The chain has TRBV28 and TRBJ2-1; 10 bases are shared with TRBD1. Sequenced material: blood. The TCR comes from a girl between 10 and 17 years old with multiple sclerosis. The CDR3, as DNA: TGTGCCAGCAGTTTGTGGGGGACAGGGGTTTACAATGAGCAGTTCTTC. This gives the protein CASSLWGTGVYNEQFF.